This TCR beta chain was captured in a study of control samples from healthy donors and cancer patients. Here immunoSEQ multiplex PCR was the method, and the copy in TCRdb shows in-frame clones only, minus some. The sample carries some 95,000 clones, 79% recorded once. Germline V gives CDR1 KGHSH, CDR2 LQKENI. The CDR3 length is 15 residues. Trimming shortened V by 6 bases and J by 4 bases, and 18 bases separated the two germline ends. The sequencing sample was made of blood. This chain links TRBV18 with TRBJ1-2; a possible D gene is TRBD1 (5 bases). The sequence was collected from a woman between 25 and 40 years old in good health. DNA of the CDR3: TGTGCCAGCTCCGGGACTCCAAGGATGAGCTATGGCTACACCTTC. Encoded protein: CASSGTPRMSYGYTF.